This T cell receptor beta chain was identified during a study of blood T cell repertoires in COVID-19. Study-wide background: From the United States, Italy and Spain came samples of acute and convalescent COVID-19. In each case, the material was cDNA or gDNA derived from T cells, B-cell-depleted T cells, or PBMCs.

Authors' methods: Estimates of nucleated cell counts were drawn from the amplification of reference gene primers. Here immunoSEQ multiplex PCR was the method, and the copy in TCRdb shows in-frame clones only, minus some. D and trimming were read from the DNA, whereas the V and J calls and clone size are those reported in that table. The data show some 200,000 clones, around 80% seen once. The CDR3 sequence is 14 residues long. J gave up 2 bases and V 6 bases, and 5 bases lay outside the gene matches. CDR1 LGHDT and CDR2 YNNKEL come from the germline V gene (reference sequence). The sample comprised peripheral blood. This TCR came from a human donor in a cohort sampled during active COVID-19. The chain uses TRBV3-1 (or the pseudogene TRBV3-2) and TRBJ2-7; 9 nucleotides line up with TRBD1. Here the CDR3 reads CASSQDRGTYEQYF. The CDR3 region has the DNA TGTGCCAGCAGTCAGGACAGGGGCACCTACGAGCAGTACTTC.